This T cell receptor beta chain is from a study of cytomegalovirus exposure and HLA in healthy donors. General study findings and limits: Serostatus for CMV was the only available immune exposure information. There were a few CMV-associated chains whose specificity for CMV antigens was confirmed in vitro. TCR beta chains numbering more than 150 were designated cytomegalovirus-associated.

Nominally healthy donors provided the samples, though records likely missed some immune exposures. Concerning this clone: No antigen is known for it. The sample has other DNA sequences that encode this CDR3 too.

With 0 bases clipped from V and 2 bases from J, the junction kept 3 bases outside the gene matches. This CDR3 contains 15 residues. Germline loops: CDR1 SGHRS, CDR2 YFSETQ. PCR amplification relied on 60 Vbeta primers (plus 13 Jbeta primers). Generated by immunoSEQ multiplex PCR, the TCRdb table keeps only in-frame clones and is missing some. The sample includes 70,000 or so clones. The receptor was derived from a man aged 40-50 years in good health and CMV-seronegative. Source material: PBMCs. J is TRBJ2-3 and V is TRBV5-1; 7 nucleotides agree with TRBD1. The CDR3, as DNA: TGCGCCAGCAGCTTGGGTGACAGGGACACAGATACGCAGTATTTT. Amino acid sequence: CASSLGDRDTDTQYF.